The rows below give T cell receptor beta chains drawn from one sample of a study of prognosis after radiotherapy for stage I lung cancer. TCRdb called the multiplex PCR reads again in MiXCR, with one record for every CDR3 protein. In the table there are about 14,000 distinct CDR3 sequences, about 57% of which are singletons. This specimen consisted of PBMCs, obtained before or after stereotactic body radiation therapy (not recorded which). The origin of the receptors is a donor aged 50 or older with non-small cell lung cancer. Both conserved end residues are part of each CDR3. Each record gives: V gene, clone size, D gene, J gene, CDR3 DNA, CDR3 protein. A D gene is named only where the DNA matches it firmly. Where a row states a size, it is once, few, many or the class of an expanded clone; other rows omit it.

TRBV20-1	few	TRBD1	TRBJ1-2	TGCAGTGCTCGACCAGGGGGCGGCTATGGCTACACCTTC	CSARPGGGYGYTF
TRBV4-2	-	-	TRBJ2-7	TGTGCCAGCAACCAAACACTATCGGGGACCTACGAGCAGTACTTC	CASNQTLSGTYEQYF
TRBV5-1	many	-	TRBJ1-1	TGCGCCAGCAGTTCAGGGGATGGGGGAACTGAAGCTTTCTTT	CASSSGDGGTEAFF
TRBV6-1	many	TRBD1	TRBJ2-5	TGTGCCAGCAGTGACCCGGTTGGGGGACAGGGGGAGACCCAGTACTTC	CASSDPVGGQGETQYF
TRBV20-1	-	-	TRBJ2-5	TGCAGTGCTAGGGACAGTAGAGCCCCCCAAGAGACCAAGTACTTC	CSARDSRAPQETKYF
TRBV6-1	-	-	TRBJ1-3	TGTGCCAGCAGAGGGGGTTTCTCTGGAAACACCATATATTTT	CASRGGFSGNTIYF
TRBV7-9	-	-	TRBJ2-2	TGTTCCAGCAGCCCCCGGCGGGACACCGGGGAGCTGTTTTTT	CSSSPRRDTGELFF
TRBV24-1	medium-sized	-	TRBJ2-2	TGTGCCACCAGTGGTCACCCGAACACCGGGGAGCTGTTTTTT	CATSGHPNTGELFF
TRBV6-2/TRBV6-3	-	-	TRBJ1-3	TGTGCCAGCGGGAAGGGTGGACGGTCAAACACCATATATTTT	CASGKGGRSNTIYF
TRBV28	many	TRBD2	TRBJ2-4	TGTGCCAGCAGTTTGTTCGGGAAGGGACTAGCGGGAGCTGCCAAAAACATTCAGTACTTC	CASSLFGKGLAGAAKNIQYF
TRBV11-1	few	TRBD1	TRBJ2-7	TGTGCCAGCAGCGTTAGACAGGGGTCCGAGCAGTACTTC	CASSVRQGSEQYF
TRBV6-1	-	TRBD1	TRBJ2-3	TGTGCCAGCAGCCCGACAGGGGCCGGTACCGATACGCAGTATTTT	CASSPTGAGTDTQYF
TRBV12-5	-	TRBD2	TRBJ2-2	TGTGCTACTAGCTCTGCGGGGGTTCCCACCGGGGAGCTGTTTTTT	CATSSAGVPTGELFF
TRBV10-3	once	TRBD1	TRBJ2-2	TGTGCCATCAGTGAGTCCCTGGACAGGCCCGGGGAGCTTTTTTTT	CAISESLDRPGELFF
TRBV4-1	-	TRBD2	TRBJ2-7	TGCGCCAGCAGCCCCTCTCCTGGCGGGGGGGACTCCTACGAGCAGTACTTC	CASSPSPGGGDSYEQYF
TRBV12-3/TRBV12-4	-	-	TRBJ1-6	TGTGCCAGCAGTTTAGGTCGGGTCGGGGGATCCGGGCCTTCACCCCTCCACTTT	CASSLGRVGGSGPSPLHF
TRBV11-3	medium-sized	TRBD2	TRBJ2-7	TGTGCCAGCAGCTCCCTGGGACTAGCGGGAGGATGGTACGAGCAGTACTTC	CASSSLGLAGGWYEQYF
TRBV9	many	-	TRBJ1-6	TGTGCCAGCAGCTTAACAGGGCATTCACCCCTCCACTTT	CASSLTGHSPLHF
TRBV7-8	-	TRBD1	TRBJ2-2	TGTGCCAGCAGTTTTGACAGGGACACCGGGGAGCTGTCTTTT	CASSFDRDTGELSF
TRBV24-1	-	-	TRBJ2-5	TGTGCCACCAGTGGGTGTGGGGGAGAGACCCAGTACTTC	CATSGCGGETQYF
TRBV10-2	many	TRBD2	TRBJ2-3	TGCGCCAGCACCCTAGCGGGACTTAGCACAGATACGCAGTATTTT	CASTLAGLSTDTQYF
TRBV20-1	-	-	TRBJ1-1	TGCAGTGCTAGAGATAGTAAGGGGCTTGGCACTGAAGCTTTCTTT	CSARDSKGLGTEAFF
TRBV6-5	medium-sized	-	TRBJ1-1	TGTGCCAGCAGTTACAGAAGAAACACTGAAGCTTTCTTT	CASSYRRNTEAFF
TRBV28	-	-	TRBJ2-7	TGTGCCAGCAGTGCTGAGTCGTACGAGCAGTACTTC	CASSAESYEQYF
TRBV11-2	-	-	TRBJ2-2	TGTGCCAGCAGCTTTACTACTTTCGGGGAGCTGTTTTTT	CASSFTTFGELFF
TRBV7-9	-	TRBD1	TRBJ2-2	TGTGCCAGCAGCACCGGTACAGGGGACACCGGGGAGCTGTTTTTT	CASSTGTGDTGELFF
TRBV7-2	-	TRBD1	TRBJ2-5	TGTGCCAGCAGCCCGCGACAGGGGGCGGTGAAAGAGACCAAATACTTC	CASSPRQGAVKETKYF
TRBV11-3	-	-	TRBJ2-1	TGTGCCAGCAGCTTAGGGGCAGGCGTCATGGGCAATGAGCAGTTCTTC	CASSLGAGVMGNEQFF
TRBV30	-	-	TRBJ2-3	-	CAWSVAVGTDTLYF
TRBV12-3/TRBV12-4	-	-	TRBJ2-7	TGTGCCAGCAAGACAGGTGGCTACGAGCAGTACTTC	CASKTGGYEQYF
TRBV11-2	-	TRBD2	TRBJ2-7	TGTGCCAGCAGCTTAGCGGGACTAGGGTACGAGCAGTACTTC	CASSLAGLGYEQYF
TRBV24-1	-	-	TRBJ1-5	TGTGCCACCAGTGACGCCCTGACAGGTAGCAATCAGCCCCAGCATTTT	CATSDALTGSNQPQHF
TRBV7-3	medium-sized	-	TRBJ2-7	TGTGCCAGCAGCTCCGGGACAGCGGGTGAGCAGTACTTC	CASSSGTAGEQYF
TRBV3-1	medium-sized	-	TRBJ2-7	TGTGCCAGCAGCCCAATGGAGGGGAGCGAGCAGTACTTC	CASSPMEGSEQYF
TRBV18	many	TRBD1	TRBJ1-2	TGTGCCAGCTCACCAGGGACAGGGGGCGTGAACTATGGCTACACCTTC	CASSPGTGGVNYGYTF
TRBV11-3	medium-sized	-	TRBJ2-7	TGTGCCAGCAGCCCAGGGGAGGCAGGGCACTGGGAGCAGTACTTC	CASSPGEAGHWEQYF
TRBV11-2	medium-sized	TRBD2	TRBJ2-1	TGTGCCAGCAGCTCCACTAGCGGGGTAAATGAGCAGTTCTTC	CASSSTSGVNEQFF
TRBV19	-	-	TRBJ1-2	TGTGCCAGTAGTATTTCGGGTGAAGGCTATGGCTACACCTTC	CASSISGEGYGYTF
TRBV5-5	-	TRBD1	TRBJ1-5	TGTGCCAGCAGTACCGGGACAGGGGGCTCTCAGCCCCAGCATTTT	CASSTGTGGSQPQHF
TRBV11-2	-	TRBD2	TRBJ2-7	TGTGCCAGCAGCGTTAACGACGGGAGGACCTACGAGCAGTACTTC	CASSVNDGRTYEQYF
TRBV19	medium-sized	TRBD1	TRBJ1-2	TGTGCCAGTAGAACAGGGGGCGCTAACTATGGCTACACCTTC	CASRTGGANYGYTF
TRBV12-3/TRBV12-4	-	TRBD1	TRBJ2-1	TGTGCCAGCATTCCCCGACAGGGCCAGCTCCTGAACCAGAATGAGCAGTTCTTC	CASIPRQGQLLNQNEQFF
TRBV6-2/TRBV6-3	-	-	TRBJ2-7	TGTGCCAGCATTTACTCTTCATGGCAGGGCGAGCAGTACTTC	CASIYSSWQGEQYF
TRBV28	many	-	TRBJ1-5	TGTGCCAGCAGATACCTACAGAATAGCAATCAGCCCCAGCATTTT	CASRYLQNSNQPQHF
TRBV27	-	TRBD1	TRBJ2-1	TGTGCCAGCAGGGAGCAGGGGGCGGTCAATGAGCAGTTCTTC	CASREQGAVNEQFF
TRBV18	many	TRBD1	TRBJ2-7	TGTGCCAGCTCACAACCGACAGGGGTCTCCTACGAGCAGTACTTC	CASSQPTGVSYEQYF
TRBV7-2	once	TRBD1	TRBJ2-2	TGTGCCAGCAGCTTCCAGGGGGCGTCGGCCGGGGAGCTGTTTTTT	CASSFQGASAGELFF
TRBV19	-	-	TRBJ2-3	TGTGCCAGTAGTTTCAGGGTAGCGGATACGCAGTATTTT	CASSFRVADTQYF
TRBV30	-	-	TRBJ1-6	TGTGCCTGGAGTACCAGTAGCTCCTATAATTCACCCCTCCACTTT	CAWSTSSSYNSPLHF
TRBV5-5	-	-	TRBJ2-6	TGCGCCAGCATATTGGGGGGCCGCTCTGGGGCCAACGTCCTGACTTTC	CASILGGRSGANVLTF
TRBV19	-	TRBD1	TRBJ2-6	TGTGCCAGTAGTCCATCCGGGACAGGCTTCTCTGGGGCCAACGTCCTGACTTTC	CASSPSGTGFSGANVLTF
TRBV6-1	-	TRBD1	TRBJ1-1	TGTGCCAGCAGGCAGGACAGGGAAACTGAAGCTTTCTTT	CASRQDRETEAFF
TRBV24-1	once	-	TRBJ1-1	TGTGCCACCACTGCAGGGCGAGGCACTGAAGCTTTCTTT	CATTAGRGTEAFF
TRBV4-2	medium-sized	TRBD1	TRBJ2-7	TGTGCCAGCAGCCGTGGACAGGGAGCCTACGAGCAGTACTTC	CASSRGQGAYEQYF
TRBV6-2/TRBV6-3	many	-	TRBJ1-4	TGTGCCAGCAGTTACTCCTGGACGGATGAAAAACTGTTTTTT	CASSYSWTDEKLFF
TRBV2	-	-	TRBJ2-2	TGTGCCAGCAGTGGGGTTAGCCACGGGGAGCTGTTTTTT	CASSGVSHGELFF
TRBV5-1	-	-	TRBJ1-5	TGCGCCAGCAGCGAGGGGGGCAATCAGCCCCAGCATTTT	CASSEGGNQPQHF